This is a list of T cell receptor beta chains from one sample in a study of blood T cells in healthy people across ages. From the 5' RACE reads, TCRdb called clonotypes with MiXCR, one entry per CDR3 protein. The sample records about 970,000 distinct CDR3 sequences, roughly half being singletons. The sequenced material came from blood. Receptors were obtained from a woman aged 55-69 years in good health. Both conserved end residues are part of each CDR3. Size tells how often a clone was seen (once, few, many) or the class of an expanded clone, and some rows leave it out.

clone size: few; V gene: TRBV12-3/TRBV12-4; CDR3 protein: CASSTGGGTDTQYF
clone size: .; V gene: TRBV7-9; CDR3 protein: CASSLGESHGYTF
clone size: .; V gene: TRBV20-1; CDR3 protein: CSATPTVASSYNEQFF
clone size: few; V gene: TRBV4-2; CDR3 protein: CASSQPLTGGQETQYF
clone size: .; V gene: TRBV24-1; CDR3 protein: CATSERKKQGQYSYEQYF
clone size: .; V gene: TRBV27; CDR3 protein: CASSSLAGGPGTDTQYF
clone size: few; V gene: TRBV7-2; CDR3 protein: CASSRQGTSSYEQYF
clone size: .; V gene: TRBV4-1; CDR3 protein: CASSHGTDQRETQYF
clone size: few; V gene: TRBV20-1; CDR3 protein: CSARVASGSSYEQYF
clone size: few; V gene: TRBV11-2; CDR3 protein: CASSFRSAASTDTQYF
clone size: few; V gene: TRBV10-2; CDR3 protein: CASSEGGFTPDTQYF
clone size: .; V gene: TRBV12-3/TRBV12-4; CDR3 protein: CASAPTRLETQYF
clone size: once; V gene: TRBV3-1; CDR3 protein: CASSHLGVTDTQYF
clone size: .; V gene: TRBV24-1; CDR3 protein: CATRGTGGQPQHF
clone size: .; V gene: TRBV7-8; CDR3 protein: CASSTDLSSYNEQFF
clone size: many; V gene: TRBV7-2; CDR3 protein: CASSLQSNQPQHF
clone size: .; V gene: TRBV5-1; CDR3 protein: CASRPHQETQYF
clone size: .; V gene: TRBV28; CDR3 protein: CASTLVGGTSSYNEQFF
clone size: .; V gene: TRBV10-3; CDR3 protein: CAISESGGYDEQFF
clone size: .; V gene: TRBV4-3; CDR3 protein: CASSQDPRGGQYF
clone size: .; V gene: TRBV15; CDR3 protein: CATSTEVLAYFQQQYF
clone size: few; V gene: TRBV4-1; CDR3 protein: CASSPGGRVQETQYF
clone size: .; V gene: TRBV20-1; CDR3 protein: CSGLGGRVLEQFF
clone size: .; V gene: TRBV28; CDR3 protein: CASSPHHPNQPQHF
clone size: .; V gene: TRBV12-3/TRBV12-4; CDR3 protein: CASSEGGAGANVLTF
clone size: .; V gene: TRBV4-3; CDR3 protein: CASSQGPTGYSDTQYF
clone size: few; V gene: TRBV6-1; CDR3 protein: CASSEGQSPFASTDTQYF
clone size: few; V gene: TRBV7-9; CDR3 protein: CASSPRDRDPRETQYF
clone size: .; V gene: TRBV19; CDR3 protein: CASSILPADTQYF
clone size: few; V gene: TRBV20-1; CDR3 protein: CSARKEDTQYF
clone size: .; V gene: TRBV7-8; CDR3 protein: CASSLARSSGGHNEQYF
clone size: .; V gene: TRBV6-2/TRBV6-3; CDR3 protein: CASSYSLAGAAHEQFF
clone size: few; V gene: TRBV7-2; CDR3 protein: CASSFSPLAGVVSEQYF
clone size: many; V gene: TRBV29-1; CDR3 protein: CSVRTSGSRNEQFF
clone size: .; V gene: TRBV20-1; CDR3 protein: CSALQPGPYNEQFF
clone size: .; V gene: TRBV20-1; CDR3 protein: CSASLVAGWGTQYF
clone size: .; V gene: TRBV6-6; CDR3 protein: CASSYGPGVRNSPLHF
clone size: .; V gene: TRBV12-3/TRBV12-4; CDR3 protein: CASSPPGQVYEKLFF
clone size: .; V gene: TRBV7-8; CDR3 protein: CASSLAEGGEQFF
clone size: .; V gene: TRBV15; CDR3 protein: CATSSPNTGGISYNEQFF
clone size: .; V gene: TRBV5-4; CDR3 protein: CASSLALSGQFF
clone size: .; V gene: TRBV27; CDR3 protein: CASSPGRGAPTDTQYF
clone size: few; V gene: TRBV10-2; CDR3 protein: CASSESASGSAEQYF
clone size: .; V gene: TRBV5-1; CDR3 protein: CASGRDSNTEAFF
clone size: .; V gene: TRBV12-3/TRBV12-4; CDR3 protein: CASKNSGSRDTQYF
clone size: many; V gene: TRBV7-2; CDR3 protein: CASSSGVNTGELFF
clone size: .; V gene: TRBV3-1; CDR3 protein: CASSQGGTAAKNIQYF
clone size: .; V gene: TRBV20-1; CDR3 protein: CSARWTGSASGRLDEQFF
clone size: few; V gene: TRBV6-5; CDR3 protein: CASSSPPGQSYEQYF
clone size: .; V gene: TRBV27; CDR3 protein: CASSLRRSRTDTQYF
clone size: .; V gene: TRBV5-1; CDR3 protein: CASSSRGRTEAFF
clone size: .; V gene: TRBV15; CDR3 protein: CATSMPGDRSKNIQYF
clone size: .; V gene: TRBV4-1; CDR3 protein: CASSGKYTGRLDAEAFF
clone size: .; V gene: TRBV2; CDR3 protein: CASSRGTGKNQPQHF
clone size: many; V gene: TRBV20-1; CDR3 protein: CSARSGVEKLFF